One T cell receptor (beta chain) is described in this entry. The data were produced by immunoSEQ multiplex PCR, yet TCRdb's version contains in-frame clones alone and is incomplete. The data hold 90,000 to 100,000 clones, with 95% to 96% observed a single time. The CDR3 spans 15 residues. Trimming cost V 2 bases and J 0 bases, with 8 bases left between them. The germline V gene encodes CDR1 MDHEN and CDR2 SYDVKM. The data belong to a study of OX40 agonist ivuxolimab in advanced cancers. The sequencing used CD4+ or CD8+ T cells sorted from blood, collected in a trial of the OX40 agonist ivuxolimab. The J gene is TRBJ1-5, the V gene TRBV28; D unresolved. The TCR sequence derives from an adult with an advanced solid tumor such as melanoma, head and neck, liver or kidney cancer. In nucleotides, the CDR3 is TGTGCCAGCAGTTTAAAGGACTATAGCAATCAGCCCCAGCATTTT. Protein sequence: CASSLKDYSNQPQHF.